This T cell receptor (beta chain) stems from a study of cytomegalovirus exposure and HLA in healthy donors. Study overall: Early release data held some 80 million unique TCRs from HLA-typed donors.

Findings and caveats of the study: Indistinguishability led to the exclusion of some V segments, TRBV6-2 and TRBV6-3 included.

These donors, healthy bone marrow donors, were studied. Primers for the PCR totalled 60 Vbeta and 13 Jbeta. Clones were sequenced by immunoSEQ multiplex PCR, and TCRdb holds only the in-frame ones, with some missing. The data show 110,000 or so clones, 67% seen once. The sample holds one count of this clone. Antigen specificity is unknown. The junction had 7 bases not matched to a gene; V was cut back by 3 bases and J by 7 bases. The length of the CDR3 is 14 residues. CDR1 MDHEN and CDR2 SYDVKM come from the germline V gene. Input material: PBMCs. The receptor was isolated from a man aged 18 to 29 in good health and CMV-seropositive. The chain recombines TRBV28 with TRBJ2-7, with 9 positions matching TRBD1. The CDR3 DNA sequence: TGTGCCAGCAGTTTCGGGACAGGGTGGACGGAGCAGTACTTC. Encoded protein: CASSFGTGWTEQYF. Drawing the rest from reference TRBV28 and TRBJ2-7, the complete variable domain is DVKVTQSSRYLVKRTGEKVFLECVQDMDHENMFWYRQDPGLGLRLIYFSYDVKMKEKGDIPEGYSVSREKKERFSLILESASTNQTSMYLCASSFGTGWTEQYFGPGTRLTVT.